Shown below are 24 T cell receptor beta chains from a single sample sequenced in a study of T cell responses to AZD1222 COVID-19 vaccine. Repertoires were generated with immunoSEQ multiplex PCR, while TCRdb's copy carries only in-frame clones and drops some. The data hold around 92,000 clones, with roughly nine tenths observed a single time. This sample comprised peripheral blood, obtained on day 0 of AZD1222 vaccination. The receptors here all came from an adult in good health.

The chain has TRBV2 and TRBJ2-1, with D perhaps matching TRBD1 (5 bases). The CDR3 is 14 residues long. Germline assignment: CDR1 SNHLY and CDR2 FYNNEI. The V gene lost 6 bases and the J gene lost 5 bases, with 14 bases spanning the gap. CDR3 loop: CASRPKGLNNEQFF. CDR3 nucleotide sequence: TGTGCCAGCAGGCCGAAGGGGCTGAACAATGAGCAGTTCTTC.

The chain employs TRBV7-8 and TRBJ2-1, with 10 bases matching TRBD2. CDR1 and CDR2 from the germline V gene are SGHVS and FQNEAQ. This CDR3 region has 17 residues. The V segment lost 5 bases and the J segment 4 bases; nucleotides outside the gene matches: 11. CDR3 DNA: TGTGCCAGCAGCGATAGCGGGAGGCTCCTTATTTACAATGAGCAGTTCTTC. Translation gives CASSDSGRLLIYNEQFF.

J is TRBJ1-2 and V is TRBV20-1, with D tentatively TRBD1 (6 bases). This CDR3 is 11 amino acids long. Germline lookup yields CDR1 DFQATT and CDR2 SNEGSKA (reference sequence). V lost 6 bases and J 8 bases, leaving 13 bases between the germline ends. As DNA, the CDR3 is TGCAGTGCAAACTACAGGGAAGGCTACACCTTC. Translated, it gives CSANYREGYTF.

A word on this clone: The junction shows a germline mismatch at one end, possibly a read error. The chain recombines TRBV6-5 with TRBJ1-5; the D gene is possibly TRBD1 (5 bases). The CDR3 extends over 13 amino acids. In germline, CDR1 is MNHEY, CDR2 SVGAGI. CDR3 amino acids: CASRYRINQPQHF. In DNA, the CDR3 is TGTGCCAGCCGTTACAGGATCAATCAGCCCCAGCATTTT.

The rearrangement joins TRBV2 to TRBJ1-5; tentative D call: TRBD1 (6 bases). Germline V gene lookup returns CDR1 SNHLY and CDR2 FYNNEI. With 3 bases removed from V and 8 bases from J, the gap between germline ends came to 14 bases. The CDR3 runs 14 residues. Written as DNA, the CDR3 is TGTGCCAGCAGTGAGGGGGGGCCCGAAGAGCCCCAGCATTTT. It yields the protein CASSEGGPEEPQHF.

To note about this clone: Other DNA sequences in this specimen translate into the identical CDR3. The chain employs TRBV19 and TRBJ1-5, with no clear D. Per the germline V gene, CDR1 is LNHDA and CDR2 is SQIVND (reference sequence). This CDR3 has 13 residues. V lost 1 base to trimming and J lost 5 bases, with 6 bases between them. The DNA of the CDR3 is TGTGCCAGTAGTATAGGGAGAGATCAGCCCCAGCATTTT. Translated, it gives CASSIGRDQPQHF.

V is TRBV7-2 and J is TRBJ1-6; D call uncertain. V was cut by 3 bases and J by 9 bases, with 12 bases left in between. The germline gives CDR1 SGHTA, CDR2 FQGNSA. The CDR3 consists of 14 residues. The CDR3 spells CASSLVGSTSPLHF. For the CDR3, the DNA is TGTGCCAGCAGCTTGGTTGGGTCGACTTCACCCCTCCACTTT. Filled out from reference TRBV7-2 and TRBJ1-6, the complete variable domain reads GAGVSQSPSNKVTEKGKDVELRCDPISGHTALYWYRQSLGQGLEFLIYFQGNSAPDKSGLPSDRFSAERTGGSVSTLTIQRTQQEDSAVYLCASSLVGSTSPLHFGNGTRLTVT.

This clone was seen once. This sequence joins TRBV5-5 and TRBJ2-5; D may be TRBD1 or TRBD2 (5 bases each). The CDR3 is 13 residues long. Germline-derived CDR1 and CDR2 are SGHKS and YYEKEE (reference sequence). Trimming shortened V by 5 bases and J by 12 bases, and 20 bases separated the two germline ends. CDR3 sequence (DNA): TGTGCCAGCAGTATGGCCGGGACCCCATACGAGTACTTC. Its translation is CASSMAGTPYEYF. The full variable domain, with the rest looked up from reference TRBV5-5 and TRBJ2-5, is DAGVTQSPTHLIKTRGQQVTLRCSPISGHKSVSWYQQVLGQGPQFIFQYYEKEERGRGNFPDRFSARQFPNYSSELNVNALLLGDSALYLCASSMAGTPYEYFGPGTRLLVL.

The V and J genes are TRBV9 and TRBJ2-6, with TRBD2 identical over 8 bases. The junction had 9 bases not matched to a gene; V was cut back by 0 bases and J by 4 bases. Germline V lookup: CDR1 SGDLS, CDR2 YYNGEE. The length of the CDR3 is 18 residues. The CDR3 region has the DNA TGTGCCAGCAGCGTAGATCCAGCGGGAGTTTTAGGGGCCAACGTCCTGACTTTC. Translating it yields CASSVDPAGVLGANVLTF.

The chain has TRBV13 and TRBJ1-6; possibly TRBD1 for D (6 bases). CDR1 and CDR2 (germline): PRHDT, FYEKMQ (reference sequence). Trimming left V 5 bases short and J 10 bases short, with 15 bases between. The CDR3 sequence is 14 residues long. CDR3 coding DNA: TGTGCCAGCAGCCCGACAGGAGAAAACTCACCCCTCCACTTT. It specifies CASSPTGENSPLHF.

This clone was seen many times. The chain has TRBV19 and TRBJ1-1; D is unresolved. Germline loops: CDR1 LNHDA, CDR2 SQIVND (reference sequence). V shed 3 bases and J shed 5 bases, with 13 bases lying between them. There are 14 residues in the CDR3. CDR3 nucleotides: TGTGCCAGTAGTATTCCGTGGCAGAGTACTGAAGCTTTCTTT. It translates to CASSIPWQSTEAFF.

The J gene is TRBJ2-7, the V gene TRBV19, with D perhaps matching TRBD1 or TRBD2 (6 bases each). The CDR3 is made up of 12 amino acids. Germline values: CDR1 LNHDA, CDR2 SQIVND (reference sequence). Trimming took 3 bases from V and 6 from J, leaving 9 bases between them. CDR3 sequence reads: CASSIKGGEQYF. CDR3 nucleotide sequence: TGTGCCAGTAGTATCAAGGGGGGCGAGCAGTACTTC.

The V and J genes are TRBV5-1 and TRBJ1-5; D call uncertain. Germline V gives CDR1 SGHRS, CDR2 YFSETQ. The V and J ends lost 4 bases and 2 bases respectively, with 28 bases between them. CDR3 length equals 20 residues. The CDR3 DNA reads TGCGCCAGCAGCCGGAGGAGATGGGCGGTGGGATCTCAGTGCAATCAGCCCCAGCATTTT. Encoded protein: CASSRRRWAVGSQCNQPQHF.

The chain recombines TRBV5-6 with TRBJ1-1; D is unclear. Germline V lookup: CDR1 SGHDT, CDR2 YYEEEE. V was pared by 1 base and J by 1 base, with 5 bases between. This CDR3 has 13 residues. The CDR3 sequence: CASSLTSNTEAFF. CDR3 sequence (DNA): TGTGCCAGCAGCTTGACTTCGAACACTGAAGCTTTCTTT.

The chain employs TRBV7-9 and TRBJ1-5; 8 nucleotides align to TRBD1. The CDR3 sequence is 15 residues long. The J segment lost 5 bases and the V segment lost 0 bases, leaving 3 bases of the junction unmatched. The germline gives CDR1 SEHNR, CDR2 FQNEAQ (reference sequence). DNA of the CDR3: TGTGCCAGCAGCTTAGCGCCAGGGGGCGATCAGCCCCAGCATTTT. Its translation is CASSLAPGGDQPQHF. Combining the CDR3 with reference TRBV7-9 and TRBJ1-5 gives the whole variable domain DTGVSQNPRHKITKRGQNVTFRCDPISEHNRLYWYRQTLGQGPEFLTYFQNEAQLEKSRLLSDRFSAERPKGSFSTLEIQRTEQGDSAMYLCASSLAPGGDQPQHFGDGTRLSIL.

The CDR3 sequence is CATRYGTNTGELFF. CDR3 sequence (DNA): TGTGCCACCCGCTACGGAACGAACACCGGGGAGCTGTTTTTT. The V call is TRBV15, the J call TRBJ2-2; no reliable D call. Between the trimmed V and J ends, which lost 8 bases and 0 bases, there was a span of 10 bases. CDR3 size: 14 residues. Germline V gives CDR1 LNHNV, CDR2 YYDKDF (reference sequence).

This chain links TRBV5-1 with TRBJ1-1; 10 bases agree with TRBD1. V was pared by 7 bases and J by 0 bases, with 15 bases of the junction left unmatched. The germline CDR1 and CDR2 sequences are SGHRS and YFSETQ. The CDR3 contains 18 residues. CDR3 in DNA: TGCGCCAGCTTACGTTCCCCCGGGACAGGGGTCATGAACACTGAAGCTTTCTTT. It translates to CASLRSPGTGVMNTEAFF.

The CDR3 DNA reads TGTGCCAGCAGCTTATTCAGGGGGCGAACTGAAGCTTTCTTT. It codes for CASSLFRGRTEAFF. The genes are TRBV7-2 and TRBJ1-1; the match to TRBD1 covers 8 bases. The CDR3 spans 14 residues. Germline lookup yields CDR1 SGHTA and CDR2 FQGNSA. The ends lost 2 bases at V and 5 bases at J; junction bases unmatched: 4.

The chain has TRBV7-9 and TRBJ2-3, with 7 bases aligning to TRBD2. The V and J ends lost 6 bases and 0 bases, in that order; junction bases with no gene match: 6. The CDR3 contains 15 residues. Germline V gene lookup returns CDR1 SEHNR and CDR2 FQNEAQ (reference sequence). The CDR3 bases are TGTGCCAGCAGGGGGAGGGAACGCAGCACAGATACGCAGTATTTT. Translating gives CASRGRERSTDTQYF. Variable domain in full (rest from reference TRBV7-9 and TRBJ2-3): DTGVSQNPRHKITKRGQNVTFRCDPISEHNRLYWYRQTLGQGPEFLTYFQNEAQLEKSRLLSDRFSAERPKGSFSTLEIQRTEQGDSAMYLCASRGRERSTDTQYFGPGTRLTVL.

This clone was observed once. This chain links TRBV5-6 with TRBJ1-3, with 9 nucleotides matching TRBD1. The CDR3 has 18 amino acids. Trimming removed 1 base from V and 0 bases from J; junction bases left unmatched: 8. From germline, CDR1 is SGHDT and CDR2 YYEEEE. The CDR3 bases are TGTGCCAGCAGCTTGCTCGGGACAGGGTCCTTCTCTGGAAACACCATATATTTT. This encodes CASSLLGTGSFSGNTIYF.

The J gene is TRBJ2-7, the V gene TRBV5-1, with no clear D. The CDR3 runs 14 residues. V shed 6 bases and J shed 3 bases, with 16 bases lying between them. In germline, CDR1 is SGHRS, CDR2 YFSETQ. This chain's CDR3 is CASKKRQLDYEQYF. The CDR3 bases are TGCGCCAGCAAGAAGAGGCAGTTAGACTACGAGCAGTACTTC. Variable domain in full (rest from reference TRBV5-1 and TRBJ2-7): KAGVTQTPRYLIKTRGQQVTLSCSPISGHRSVSWYQQTPGQGLQFLFEYFSETQRNKGNFPGRFSGRQFSNSRSEMNVSTLELGDSALYLCASKKRQLDYEQYFGPGTRLTVT.

The V and J genes are TRBV6-2 or TRBV6-3 and TRBJ1-2; unclear D gene. V lost 2 bases, J lost 7 bases, and 11 bases lay in between. The CDR3 runs 13 residues. Germline CDR1 MNHEY, CDR2 SVGEGT. The chain's CDR3 is CASSYPQRGGYTF. The CDR3 coding sequence is TGTGCCAGCAGTTACCCCCAGCGAGGTGGCTACACCTTC.

The J gene is TRBJ1-6, the V gene TRBV6-1; no reliable D call. The V gene lost 2 bases and the J gene lost 0 bases, with 5 bases spanning the gap. CDR1 and CDR2 (germline): MNHNS, SASEGT. The CDR3 loop spans 15 amino acids. CDR3 sequence (DNA): TGTGCCAGCAGTGAATCCGTCTCCTATAATTCACCCCTCCACTTT. Translation: CASSESVSYNSPLHF.

V is TRBV7-8 and J is TRBJ1-6; TRBD1 matches at 7 bases. This CDR3 region has 17 residues. The V segment lost 3 bases and the J segment 4 bases; nucleotides outside the gene matches: 9. Germline values: CDR1 SGHVS, CDR2 FQNEAQ. The CDR3 sequence is CASSLTRGQTYNSPLHF. CDR3 DNA sequence: TGTGCCAGCAGCTTGACCCGGGGACAGACATATAATTCACCCCTCCACTTT.